This is a list of T cell receptor beta chains from one sample in a study of a mutant IDH1 vaccine in newly diagnosed glioma. No cognate antigen is known for these TCRs. Only in-frame clones appear in the TCRdb table, and some are missing; sequencing was by immunoSEQ multiplex PCR. The sample contains approximately 35,000 clones, over 75% of which appear only once. Sequenced here: PBMCs, sampled from a glioma patient whose treatment included an IDH1 peptide vaccine. The source is a man aged 40-49 years with glioma. Each CDR3 is given without its conserved first and last residue.

AWSSGWTVF,TRBV30
ASSVGNTEAF,TRBV10-2
ASSATGNLNTEAF,TRBV7-2
ASSMGSGANVLT,TRBV19
ASSQGRGQGAGELF,TRBV4-2
ASSFRLVSVSGELF,TRBV7-6
ASSSWREGLETQY,TRBV7-9
ASSYKVNSQPQH,TRBV6-5
ASSLYRGAAGANVLT,TRBV5-4
ASSLVGVYNEQF,TRBV7-8
ASRMDRNTEAF,TRBV2
ASADRGYEQY,TRBV19
ASSESGQGGYT,TRBV6-1
ASSRDGGLTEAF,TRBV18
ASSLAGLIETQY,TRBV5-1
ASSPDPQESSGANVLT,TRBV9
AIGVGAGTATGELF,TRBV10-3
ASSLDTEPGNTIY,TRBV5-1
ASSLGMGSYNEQF,TRBV7-2
ASSTSGGISYNEQF,TRBV5-1
ASSPAGKSSYEQY,TRBV18
ASSQDEEREQF,TRBV14
ASSELLMNTEAF,TRBV6-4
ASSAGLAENIQY,TRBV7-9
ASSLPVGQAIRNTIY,TRBV28
ASSLESTAKNIQY,TRBV13
ASSLGATSEAF,TRBV11-2
ASSQELWDTQY,TRBV14
ASGTLNTGELF,TRBV19
ASSLSSENHYNEQF,TRBV11-3